The 6 T cell receptor beta chains below were found in one sample sequenced in a study of T cell changes during pregnancy in multiple sclerosis. Clones were sequenced by immunoSEQ multiplex PCR, and TCRdb holds only the in-frame ones, with some missing. The data show 20,000 to 25,000 clones, with less than 90% seen just once and 7% to 8% held by the top ten. The sample in question was CD8+ T cells from peripheral blood mononuclear cells, obtained after pregnancy. The source is a female donor with multiple sclerosis, enrolled in a pregnancy study.

The chain is built from TRBV7-2 and TRBJ1-2, with D unclear. CDR3 length equals 12 residues. Trimming removed 3 bases from V and 1 base from J, with 3 bases in between. Germline V CDR1 and CDR2: SGHTA, FQGNSA. CDR3 nucleotide sequence: TGTGCCAGCAGCTTCATTAACTATGGCTACACCTTC. Translated: CASSFINYGYTF. The variable domain in full, with the rest retrieved from reference TRBV7-2 and TRBJ1-2, is GAGVSQSPSNKVTEKGKDVELRCDPISGHTALYWYRQSLGQGLEFLIYFQGNSAPDKSGLPSDRFSAERTGGSVSTLTIQRTQQEDSAVYLCASSFINYGYTFGSGTRLTVV.

This chain joins TRBV2 and TRBJ2-7; 9 nucleotides match TRBD2. The ends lost 1 base at V and 2 bases at J; junction bases unmatched: 12. The CDR3 totals 18 residues. Germline CDR1 and CDR2: SNHLY and FYNNEI. Written as DNA, the CDR3 is TGTGCCAGCAGTGAAGGGGGAGGAGCGGGAGGCCCCCCCTACGAGCAGTACTTC. Protein product: CASSEGGGAGGPPYEQYF.

The rearrangement links TRBV5-1 to TRBJ1-1, with 7 bases identical to TRBD1. The CDR3 is made up of 14 amino acids. Germline-derived CDR1 and CDR2 are SGHRS and YFSETQ. V lost 4 bases, J lost 8 bases, and 11 bases stayed unmatched. CDR3 region: CASSQYAGTDEAFF. As DNA, the CDR3 is TGCGCCAGCAGCCAGTACGCCGGGACAGACGAAGCTTTCTTT.

About this clone: Because the CDR3's place on the DNA is in doubt, the DNA is left out and the CDR3 is given as listed by TCRdb. The CDR3 region is CASTPHRGTSGSSSGEQFF. This rearrangement joins TRBV2 to TRBJ2-1; TRBD2, the table's D call, was not compared with the DNA. The CDR3 extends over 19 residues, inclusive of both ends. The germline V gene encodes CDR1 SNHLY and CDR2 FYNNEI.

In nucleotides, the CDR3 is TGTGCCAGCAGCCCATCGTGGACCGGGACAGGGATCGACGAGCAGTACTTC. Amino acid sequence: CASSPSWTGTGIDEQYF. The chain is built from TRBV5-6 and TRBJ2-5, with 9 bases identical to TRBD1. The assigned J gene may be wrong: the sequence end matches TRBJ2-7 better. Per the germline V gene, CDR1 is SGHDT and CDR2 is YYEEEE. The length of the CDR3 is 17 residues.

The rearrangement joins TRBV29-1 to TRBJ2-2; no clear D gene. The CDR3 has 14 residues. Germline assignment: CDR1 SQVTM and CDR2 ANQGSEA. Trimming cost V 5 bases and J 5 bases, with 15 bases left between them. The CDR3 sequence: CSVYGGRQTGELFF. CDR3 coding DNA: TGCAGCGTTTACGGCGGCCGCCAAACCGGGGAGCTGTTTTTT.